This T cell receptor (beta chain) came from a study of T cells in Graves' hyperthyroidism and ophthalmopathy. The study's findings and limits: Separating ophthalmopathy from stable hyperthyroidism was achieved by a 13 V-J model.

Amplification yielded TCR beta CDR3 regions, with RNA transcripts as the source. With the HTBI primer set, the TCR CDR3 went through a first round of RT-PCR. TCRdb analysed the multiplex PCR reads with MiXCR anew, one entry per CDR3 protein. The sample consists of over 90,000 distinct CDR3 sequences, about 50% of them appearing once. The V and J ends lost 2 bases and 2 bases respectively, with 4 bases between them. Germline loops: CDR1 MDHEN, CDR2 SYDVKM. The CDR3 spans 12 residues. Stable Graves' hyperthyroidism meant no ophthalmopathy progression within 18 months. Hyperthyroidism had been newly diagnosed in patients aged 18 to 65, and its duration was under 2 months. Exclusions: uncontrolled infection, other autoimmune disease, pregnancy, lactation. This clonotype showed up many times. What it recognizes is unknown.

This sequence originates from a man aged 35 to 55 with Graves' hyperthyroidism. The specimen sequenced was blood. The V and J genes are TRBV28 and TRBJ2-7; D gene ambiguous. Written as DNA, the CDR3 is TGTGCCAGCAGTTTAGGGGCCTACGAGCAGTACTTC. Protein sequence: CASSLGAYEQYF.